The 13 T cell receptor beta chains presented below share a single source sample, sequenced in a study of blood T cell repertoires in COVID-19. Using immunoSEQ multiplex PCR, the repertoire was profiled, and TCRdb retains in-frame clones only, with some absent. The table lists 55,000 to 80,000 clones, about 86% of them singletons, with approximately 12% in the top ten. Sample: peripheral blood. The receptors here all came from a human donor in a cohort sampled during active COVID-19.

The chain employs TRBV9 and TRBJ1-1; weak D call: TRBD1 (5 bases). CDR1 SGDLS and CDR2 YYNGEE come from the germline V gene. V was clipped by 0 bases and J by 10 bases, with 19 bases between them. This CDR3 has 15 residues. CDR3 in amino acids: CASSVDRRDSKGAFF. As DNA, the CDR3 is TGTGCCAGCAGCGTAGATCGGCGGGACTCAAAGGGAGCTTTCTTT.

The V call is TRBV7-2, the J call TRBJ2-7; 10 bases align to TRBD1. Germline V gene data show CDR1 as SGHTA and CDR2 as FQGNSA. The CDR3 extends over 16 amino acids. V lost 7 bases, J lost 3 bases, and 12 bases stayed unmatched. CDR3 DNA: TGTGCCAGCAAGGCCGCCACCGGGACAGGGGTCTACGAGCAGTACTTC. Encoded protein: CASKAATGTGVYEQYF.

This chain connects TRBV28 to TRBJ2-5; 16 bases fit TRBD2. There are 21 residues in the CDR3. Unmatched junction bases numbered 16, after V lost 4 bases and J lost 2 bases. Germline CDR1 is MDHEN and CDR2 is SYDVKM. The CDR3 DNA reads TGTGCCAGCAGTTCACGCACGGGACTAGCGGGGGGGCCTCGTCGTCAAGAGACCCAGTACTTC. Protein sequence: CASSSRTGLAGGPRRQETQYF.

This sequence joins TRBV19 and TRBJ1-3, with D possibly matching TRBD1 (5 bases). The germline V gene encodes CDR1 LNHDA and CDR2 SQIVND (reference sequence). The CDR3 covers 12 residues. The V end lost 9 bases, the J end lost 5 bases, and 11 bases lay between the germline ends. CDR3 DNA sequence: TGTGCCAGGGGGGGACGCCGAAACACCATATATTTT. It specifies CARGGRRNTIYF.

This chain connects TRBV5-6 to TRBJ2-3, with 8 bases matching TRBD1. CDR3 size: 14 residues. Germline CDR1 SGHDT, CDR2 YYEEEE. Trimming removed 3 bases from V and 0 bases from J; junction bases left unmatched: 0. The CDR3 bases are TGTGCCAGCAGCTCAGGGGGCAGCACAGATACGCAGTATTTT. As protein: CASSSGGSTDTQYF.

V and J are TRBV4-3 and TRBJ1-2, with D unclear. Per germline, CDR1 LGHNA and CDR2 YSLEER. V gave up 1 base and J gave up 5 bases, with 14 bases separating them. This CDR3 region has 15 residues. CDR3 coding DNA: TGCGCCAGCAGCCAAGGAGGGTCGGGTGTATATGGCTACACCTTC. It is translated as CASSQGGSGVYGYTF.

The chain is built from TRBV19 and TRBJ2-6; D is undetermined. Germline CDR1 and CDR2: LNHDA and SQIVND (reference sequence). The CDR3 covers 15 residues. The V end was cut by 5 bases, the J end by 0 bases, with 8 bases between. The CDR3 nucleotides read TGTGCCAGTAGTCCCCGGTACTCTGGGGCCAACGTCCTGACTTTC. Residues: CASSPRYSGANVLTF.

V gene TRBV28 combines with J gene TRBJ1-4; D possibly corresponds to TRBD1 (5 bases). Trimming stripped 4 bases from V and 16 bases from J, with 19 bases between. CDR1 is MDHEN, CDR2 SYDVKM, per germline. This CDR3 has 13 residues. This CDR3 reads CASSSSGRVRGFF. The CDR3 region has the DNA TGTGCCAGCAGTTCGTCGGGCAGGGTTCGTGGGTTTTTT.

The CDR3 DNA follows: TGTGCCATCAGTGAAAGTAGTAGACTGAATGCCTACAATGAGCAGTTCTTC. It yields the protein CAISESSRLNAYNEQFF. V and J are TRBV10-3 and TRBJ2-1; D gene ambiguous. This CDR3 region has 17 residues. V lost 3 bases and J lost 2, with 17 bases in between. Germline values: CDR1 ENHRY, CDR2 SYGVKD.

The chain has TRBV5-1 and TRBJ2-2; possible D gene TRBD1, 6 bases. The V gene's germline CDR1 is SGHRS and CDR2 YFSETQ. The CDR3 length is 17 residues. The V end was cut by 5 bases, the J end by 4 bases, with 21 bases between. CDR3 sequence (DNA): TGCGCCAGCAGAATGGCAGGGGCGCAAAAGGTCACCGGGGAGCTGTTTTTT. Translating gives CASRMAGAQKVTGELFF. Full variable domain (missing parts from reference TRBV5-1 and TRBJ2-2): KAGVTQTPRYLIKTRGQQVTLSCSPISGHRSVSWYQQTPGQGLQFLFEYFSETQRNKGNFPGRFSGRQFSNSRSEMNVSTLELGDSALYLCASRMAGAQKVTGELFFGEGSRLTVL.

The chain employs TRBV28 and TRBJ1-2; a weak D match, TRBD1 (6 bases). V lost 5 bases, J lost 5 bases, and 18 bases lay in between. The CDR3 sequence is 15 residues long. The germline V gene has CDR1 MDHEN and CDR2 SYDVKM. This CDR3 reads CASSGPGQGQYGYTF. Written as DNA, the CDR3 is TGTGCCAGCAGTGGCCCGGGACAAGGACAGTATGGCTACACCTTC.

This chain connects TRBV19 to TRBJ1-5; D unresolved. V lost 7 bases and J 3 bases, leaving 13 bases between the germline ends. The CDR3 consists of 14 residues. The V gene's germline CDR1 is LNHDA and CDR2 SQIVND (reference sequence). DNA of the CDR3: TGTGCCAGTACCTCCTTCCCCCCCAATCAGCCCCAGCATTTT. Translation: CASTSFPPNQPQHF. Full variable domain (remainder filled in from reference TRBV19 and TRBJ1-5): DGGITQSPKYLFRKEGQNVTLSCEQNLNHDAMYWYRQDPGQGLRLIYYSQIVNDFQKGDIAEGYSVSREKKESFPLTVTSAQKNPTAFYLCASTSFPPNQPQHFGDGTRLSIL.

Only one count was recorded for this clone. CDR3 protein: CASREVGSIYEQYF. CDR3 nucleotide sequence: TGTGCCAGCAGGGAGGTCGGGAGCATCTACGAGCAGTACTTC. The chain links TRBV28 to TRBJ2-7, with D possibly matching TRBD2 (6 bases). V lost 6 bases and J lost 3, with 15 bases in between. The CDR3 loop spans 14 amino acids. Germline V CDR1 and CDR2: MDHEN, SYDVKM. Drawing the rest from reference TRBV28 and TRBJ2-7, the complete variable domain is DVKVTQSSRYLVKRTGEKVFLECVQDMDHENMFWYRQDPGLGLRLIYFSYDVKMKEKGDIPEGYSVSREKKERFSLILESASTNQTSMYLCASREVGSIYEQYFGPGTRLTVT.